Following are 15 T cell receptor beta chains from one sample sequenced in a study of T-cell memory formation after mild COVID-19. From the 5' RACE reads, TCRdb called clonotypes with MiXCR, one entry per CDR3 protein. Of roughly 340,000 distinct CDR3 sequences listed, 20% to 25% were seen once; the top ten hold 20% to 25%. Material for sequencing was PBMCs or a T cell subset sorted from them (not recorded which). The receptors were gathered from a man between 18 and 29 years old who had mild COVID-19 (a few samples of this study predate the infection). Cell type and time point are not known.

V gene TRBV29-1 combines with J gene TRBJ1-2; D is uncertain. Trimming removed 3 bases from V and 4 bases from J, with 3 bases in between. The CDR3 contains 10 residues. CDR1 and CDR2 (germline): SQVTM, ANQGSEA. This chain's CDR3 is CSVDIYGYTF. The CDR3 region has the DNA TGCAGCGTTGACATCTATGGCTACACCTTC.

The rearrangement uses TRBV6-1 and TRBJ1-6; D gene unclear. Trimming removed 1 base at V and 17 bases at J, with 15 bases between. CDR1 is MNHNS, CDR2 SASEGT, per germline. There are 13 residues in the CDR3. The CDR3: CASSEVGMTPIHF. CDR3 in DNA: TGTGCCAGCAGTGAAGTGGGAATGACGCCCATCCACTTT.

The chain employs TRBV6-5 and TRBJ1-1; a weak D match, TRBD1 (5 bases). The CDR3 loop spans 14 amino acids. Between the trimmed V and J ends, which lost 3 bases and 0 bases, there was a span of 8 bases. Germline lookup yields CDR1 MNHEY and CDR2 SVGAGI. The CDR3 DNA is TGTGCCAGCAGTTATAGACAGATGAACACTGAAGCTTTCTTT. Its protein product is CASSYRQMNTEAFF.

The chain couples TRBV10-2 to TRBJ2-7; D is uncertain. The germline gives CDR1 WSHSY, CDR2 SAAADI. This CDR3 spans 15 amino acids. V was shortened by 0 bases and J by 0 bases, with 9 bases between the two germline ends. As DNA, the CDR3 is TGCGCCAGCAGTGAGTCGCCCGATTCCTCCTACGAGCAGTACTTC. Amino acid sequence: CASSESPDSSYEQYF.

This sequence joins TRBV5-6 and TRBJ1-4; no clear D. The length of the CDR3 is 14 residues. Germline V lookup: CDR1 SGHDT, CDR2 YYEEEE. V was cut by 3 bases and J by 8 bases, with 14 bases left in between. The CDR3, as DNA: TGTGCCAGCAGCTCGGGTACCTTGTGGGAAAAACTGTTTTTT. Protein product: CASSSGTLWEKLFF. Complete variable domain (other parts from reference TRBV5-6 and TRBJ1-4): DAGVTQSPTHLIKTRGQQVTLRCSPKSGHDTVSWYQQALGQGPQFIFQYYEEEERQRGNFPDRFSGHQFPNYSSELNVNALLLGDSALYLCASSSGTLWEKLFFGSGTQLSVL.

There are a few counts of this clonotype. The CDR3, as DNA: TGTGCCAGCAGCCATGAACAGGGATTATCAGATACGCAGTATTTT. Its protein product is CASSHEQGLSDTQYF. J is TRBJ2-3 and V is TRBV4-2, with TRBD1 as a possible D gene (6 bases). CDR1 is LGHNA and CDR2 is YNFKEQ in the germline V gene. CDR3 size: 15 residues. V was trimmed by 3 bases and J by 4 bases, leaving 14 bases between them.

This clonotype appeared a few times. The chain carries TRBV20-1 and TRBJ2-3; possibly TRBD2 for D (6 bases). This CDR3 contains 15 residues. Trimming left V 1 base short and J 2 bases short, with 13 bases between. CDR1 is DFQATT, CDR2 SNEGSKA, per germline (reference sequence). CDR3: CSARGGEGATDTQYF. CDR3 bases: TGCAGTGCTAGAGGGGGGGAAGGGGCCACAGATACGCAGTATTTT.

This clonotype was counted ten times or more. The chain recombines TRBV5-6 with TRBJ2-5, with D unclear. Germline V CDR1 and CDR2: SGHDT, YYEEEE. Trimming took off 1 base at V and 5 bases at J, with 9 bases between the two ends. The CDR3 consists of 13 residues. Here the CDR3 reads CASSLWTLETQYF. The CDR3 coding sequence is TGTGCCAGCAGCTTGTGGACCCTGGAGACCCAGTACTTC.

This clonotype has just a few counts. V and J are TRBV7-9 and TRBJ1-2; 7 bases map to TRBD1. J gave up 0 bases and V 4 bases, and 17 bases lay outside the gene matches. The CDR3 extends over 19 amino acids. Germline CDR1 reads SEHNR; CDR2 reads FQNEAQ (reference sequence). The CDR3 DNA is TGTGCCAGCAGCTCCTCTATACGGGACAGCAGATACCCTAACTATGGCTACACCTTC. Encoded protein: CASSSSIRDSRYPNYGYTF.

V usage is TRBV25-1 and J usage is TRBJ2-7, with TRBD2 as a possible D gene (6 bases). The germline CDR1 and CDR2 sequences are MGHDK and SYGVNS. Trimming cost V 2 bases and J 5 bases, with 16 bases left between them. CDR3 length: 15 amino acids. The CDR3 reads CASSEPQGGYNEQYF. CDR3 sequence (DNA): TGTGCCAGCAGTGAACCCCAGGGAGGATACAACGAGCAGTACTTC.

This clonotype was detected ten times or more. The CDR3 DNA follows: TGTGCCATCAGTGAGGGGGTTCGCAATCAGCCCCAGCATTTT. This codes for CAISEGVRNQPQHF. The chain uses TRBV10-3 and TRBJ1-5; D is unclear. The CDR3 has 14 amino acids. From germline, CDR1 is ENHRY and CDR2 SYGVKD. Trimming stripped 2 bases from V and 2 bases from J, with 7 bases between.

The CDR3 DNA reads as TGTGCCAGCAGACACTCCCCCTCCGGGACTAGGATCTACGAGCAGTACTTC. It yields the protein CASRHSPSGTRIYEQYF. J is TRBJ2-7 and V is TRBV6-2 or TRBV6-3; 8 positions agree with TRBD2. The CDR3 runs 17 residues. Germline V gene lookup returns CDR1 MNHEY and CDR2 SVGEGT. V dropped 6 bases and J dropped 3; count of bases not matched to a gene: 16.

This clonotype has a count of ten or more. The chain carries TRBV18 and TRBJ2-1; D gene uncertain. V lost 0 bases to trimming and J lost 3 bases, with 9 bases between them. CDR1 KGHSH and CDR2 LQKENI come from the germline V gene. The CDR3 is made up of 15 amino acids. As DNA, the CDR3 is TGTGCCAGCTCACCACCAGACAAGGACTACAATGAGCAGTTCTTC. The encoded protein is CASSPPDKDYNEQFF.

The chain carries TRBV5-6 and TRBJ1-1; D gene unclear. The CDR3 extends over 12 amino acids. Trimming pared 0 bases from V and 3 bases from J, leaving 3 bases between. The germline gives CDR1 SGHDT, CDR2 YYEEEE. The CDR3 nucleotides read TGTGCCAGCAGCTTGGAGTACACTGAAGCTTTCTTT. As protein: CASSLEYTEAFF.

The V and J genes are TRBV7-2 and TRBJ1-1; D ambiguous. The V gene lost 4 bases and the J gene lost 3 bases, with 9 bases spanning the gap. Germline CDR1 and CDR2: SGHTA and FQGNSA. The CDR3 sequence is 13 residues long. CDR3 DNA sequence: TGTGCCAGCAGCTCGGCAACTCACACTGAAGCTTTCTTT. It encodes CASSSATHTEAFF.